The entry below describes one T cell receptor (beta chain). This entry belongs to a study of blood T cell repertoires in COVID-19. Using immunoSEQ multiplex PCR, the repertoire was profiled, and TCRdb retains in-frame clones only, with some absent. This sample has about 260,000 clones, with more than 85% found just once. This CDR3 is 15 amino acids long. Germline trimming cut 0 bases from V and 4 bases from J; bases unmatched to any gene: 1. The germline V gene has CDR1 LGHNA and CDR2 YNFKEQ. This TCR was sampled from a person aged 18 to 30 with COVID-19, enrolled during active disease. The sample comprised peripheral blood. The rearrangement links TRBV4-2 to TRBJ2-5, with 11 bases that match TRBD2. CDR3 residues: CASSQDLAGGETQYF. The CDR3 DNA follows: TGTGCCAGCAGCCAAGATCTAGCGGGAGGAGAGACCCAGTACTTC.